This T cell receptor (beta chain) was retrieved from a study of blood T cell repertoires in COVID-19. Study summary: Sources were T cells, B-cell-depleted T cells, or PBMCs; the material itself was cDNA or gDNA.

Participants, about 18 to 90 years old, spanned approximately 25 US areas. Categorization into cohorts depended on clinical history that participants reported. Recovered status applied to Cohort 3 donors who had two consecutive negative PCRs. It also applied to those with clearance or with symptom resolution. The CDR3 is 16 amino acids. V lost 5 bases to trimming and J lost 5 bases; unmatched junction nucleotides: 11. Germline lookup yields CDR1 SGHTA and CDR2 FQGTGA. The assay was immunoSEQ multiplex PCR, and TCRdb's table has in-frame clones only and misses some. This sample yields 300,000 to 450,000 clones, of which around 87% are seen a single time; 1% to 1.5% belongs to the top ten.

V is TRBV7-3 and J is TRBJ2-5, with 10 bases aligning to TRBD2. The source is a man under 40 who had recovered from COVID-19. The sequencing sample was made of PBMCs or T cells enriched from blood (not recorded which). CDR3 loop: CASSRTSSGSGETQYF. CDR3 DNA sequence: TGTGCCAGCAGCAGAACGTCTAGCGGGAGCGGGGAGACCCAGTACTTC.